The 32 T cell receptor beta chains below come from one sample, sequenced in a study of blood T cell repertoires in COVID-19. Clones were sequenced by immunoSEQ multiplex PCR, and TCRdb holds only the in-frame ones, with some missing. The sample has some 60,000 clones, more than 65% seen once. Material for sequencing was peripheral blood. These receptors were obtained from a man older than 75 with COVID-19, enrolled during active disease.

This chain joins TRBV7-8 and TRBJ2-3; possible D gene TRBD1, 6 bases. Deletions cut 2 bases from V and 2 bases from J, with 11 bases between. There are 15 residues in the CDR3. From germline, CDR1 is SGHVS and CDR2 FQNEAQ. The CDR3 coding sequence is TGTGCCAGCAGCTTAACAGGGAGAGACACAGATACGCAGTATTTT. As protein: CASSLTGRDTDTQYF.

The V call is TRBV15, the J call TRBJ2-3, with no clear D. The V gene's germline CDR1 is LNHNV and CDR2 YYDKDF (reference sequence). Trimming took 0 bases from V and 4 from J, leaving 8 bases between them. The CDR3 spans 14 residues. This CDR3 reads CATSRDVAPDTQYF. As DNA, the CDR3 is TGTGCCACCAGCAGAGATGTGGCACCAGATACGCAGTATTTT.

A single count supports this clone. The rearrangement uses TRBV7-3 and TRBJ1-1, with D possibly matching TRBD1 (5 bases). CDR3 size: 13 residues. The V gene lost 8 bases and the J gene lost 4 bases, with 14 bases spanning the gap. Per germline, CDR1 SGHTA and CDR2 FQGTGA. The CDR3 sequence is CASLRDRFTEAFF. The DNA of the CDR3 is TGTGCCAGCCTGCGTGACAGATTCACTGAAGCTTTCTTT.

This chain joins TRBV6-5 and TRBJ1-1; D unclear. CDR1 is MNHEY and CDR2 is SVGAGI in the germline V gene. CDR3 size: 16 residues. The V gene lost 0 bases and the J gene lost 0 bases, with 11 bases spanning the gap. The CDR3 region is CASSYSSGSLNTEAFF. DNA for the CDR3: TGTGCCAGCAGTTACTCAAGCGGCAGCTTGAACACTGAAGCTTTCTTT.

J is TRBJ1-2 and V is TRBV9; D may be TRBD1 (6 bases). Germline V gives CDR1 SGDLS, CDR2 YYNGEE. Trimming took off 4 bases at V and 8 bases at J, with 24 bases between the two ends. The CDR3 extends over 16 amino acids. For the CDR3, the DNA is TGTGCCAGCAGCCTTGGGGGGGCTGCGAGTCTAGAGGGCTACACCTTC. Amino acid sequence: CASSLGGAASLEGYTF.

The CDR3 DNA is TGTGCCAGTAGTATGATCCGACAGGGTTCCTACGAGCAGTACTTC. This codes for CASSMIRQGSYEQYF. The chain carries TRBV19 and TRBJ2-7; TRBD1 aligns across 7 bases. With 3 bases clipped from V and 1 base from J, the junction kept 6 bases outside the gene matches. The CDR3 spans 15 residues. Germline V gene lookup returns CDR1 LNHDA and CDR2 SQIVND (reference sequence). Based on the CDR3 plus reference TRBV19 and TRBJ2-7, the full variable domain is DGGITQSPKYLFRKEGQNVTLSCEQNLNHDAMYWYRQDPGQGLRLIYYSQIVNDFQKGDIAEGYSVSREKKESFPLTVTSAQKNPTAFYLCASSMIRQGSYEQYFGPGTRLTVT.

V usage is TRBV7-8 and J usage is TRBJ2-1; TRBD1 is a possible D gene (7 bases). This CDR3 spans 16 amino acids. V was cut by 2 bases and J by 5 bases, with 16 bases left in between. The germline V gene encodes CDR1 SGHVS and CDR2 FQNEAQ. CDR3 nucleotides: TGTGCCAGCAGCTTATACAGACTAGGGGGCCACAATGAGCAGTTCTTC. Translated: CASSLYRLGGHNEQFF.

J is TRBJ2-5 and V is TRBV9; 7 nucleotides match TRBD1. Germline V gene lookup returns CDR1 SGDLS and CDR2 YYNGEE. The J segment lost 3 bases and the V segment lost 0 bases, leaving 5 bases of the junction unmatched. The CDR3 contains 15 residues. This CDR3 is CASSVDATGEETQYF. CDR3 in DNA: TGTGCCAGCAGCGTAGATGCCACAGGGGAAGAGACCCAGTACTTC.

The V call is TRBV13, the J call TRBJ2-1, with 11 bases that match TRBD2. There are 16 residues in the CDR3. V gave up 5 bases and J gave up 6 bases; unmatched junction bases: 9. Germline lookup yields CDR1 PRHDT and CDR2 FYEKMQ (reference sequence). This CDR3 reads CASSPEVAGGPNEQFF. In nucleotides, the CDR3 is TGTGCCAGCAGCCCCGAGGTAGCGGGGGGGCCCAATGAGCAGTTCTTC.

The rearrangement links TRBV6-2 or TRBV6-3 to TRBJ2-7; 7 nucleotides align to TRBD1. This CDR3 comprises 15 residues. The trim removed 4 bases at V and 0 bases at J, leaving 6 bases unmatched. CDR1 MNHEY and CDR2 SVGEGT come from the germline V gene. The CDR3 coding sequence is TGTGCCAGCAGTTCCCGACAGGGTAACTCCTACGAGCAGTACGTC. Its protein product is CASSSRQGNSYEQYV.

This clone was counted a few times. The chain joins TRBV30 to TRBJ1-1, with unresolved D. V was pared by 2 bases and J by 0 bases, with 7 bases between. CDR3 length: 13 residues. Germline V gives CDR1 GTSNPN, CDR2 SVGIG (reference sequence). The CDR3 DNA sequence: TGTGCCTGGAGTTCCCCAGTGAACACTGAAGCTTTCTTT. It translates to CAWSSPVNTEAFF.

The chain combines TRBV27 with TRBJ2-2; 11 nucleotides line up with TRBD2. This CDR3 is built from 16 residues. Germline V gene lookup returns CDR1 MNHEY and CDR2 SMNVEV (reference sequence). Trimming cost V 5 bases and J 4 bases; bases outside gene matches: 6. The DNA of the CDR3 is TGTGCCAGCAGTGCCCGTCTAGCGGGAGGCACCGGGGAGCTGTTTTTT. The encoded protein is CASSARLAGGTGELFF.

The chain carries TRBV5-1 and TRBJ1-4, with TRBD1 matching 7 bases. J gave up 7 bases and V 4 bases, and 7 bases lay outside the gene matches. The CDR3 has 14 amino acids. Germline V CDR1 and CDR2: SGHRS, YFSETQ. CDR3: CASSEQGRGEKLFF. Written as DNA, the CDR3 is TGCGCCAGCAGCGAACAGGGGCGCGGTGAAAAACTGTTTTTT. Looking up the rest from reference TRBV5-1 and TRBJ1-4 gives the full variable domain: KAGVTQTPRYLIKTRGQQVTLSCSPISGHRSVSWYQQTPGQGLQFLFEYFSETQRNKGNFPGRFSGRQFSNSRSEMNVSTLELGDSALYLCASSEQGRGEKLFFGSGTQLSVL.

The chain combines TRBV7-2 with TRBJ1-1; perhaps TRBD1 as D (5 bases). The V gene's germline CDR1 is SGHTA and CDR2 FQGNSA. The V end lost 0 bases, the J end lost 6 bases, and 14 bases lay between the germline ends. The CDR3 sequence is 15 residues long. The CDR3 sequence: CASSLAGPQRSEAFF. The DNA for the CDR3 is TGTGCCAGCAGCTTAGCGGGGCCTCAGCGCTCTGAAGCTTTCTTT.

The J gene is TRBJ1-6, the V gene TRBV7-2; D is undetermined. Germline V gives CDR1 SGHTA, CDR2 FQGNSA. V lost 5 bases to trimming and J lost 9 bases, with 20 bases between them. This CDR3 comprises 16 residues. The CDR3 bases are TGTGCCAGCAGCCCCACCGGGAGGAGAATTTTTTCACCCCTCCACTTT. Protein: CASSPTGRRIFSPLHF.

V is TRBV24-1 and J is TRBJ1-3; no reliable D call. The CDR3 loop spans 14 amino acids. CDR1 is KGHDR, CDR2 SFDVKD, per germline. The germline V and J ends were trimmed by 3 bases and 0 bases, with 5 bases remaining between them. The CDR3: CATSDPLSGNTIYF. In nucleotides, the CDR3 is TGTGCCACCAGTGATCCCCTCTCTGGAAACACCATATATTTT.

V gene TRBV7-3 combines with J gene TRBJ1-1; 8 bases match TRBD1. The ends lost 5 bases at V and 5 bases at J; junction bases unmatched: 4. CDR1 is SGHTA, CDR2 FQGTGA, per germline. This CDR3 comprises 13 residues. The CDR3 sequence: CASSMDRETEAFF. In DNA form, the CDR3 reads TGTGCCAGCAGCATGGACAGGGAAACTGAAGCTTTCTTT. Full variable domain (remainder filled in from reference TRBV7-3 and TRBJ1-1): GAGVSQTPSNKVTEKGKYVELRCDPISGHTALYWYRQSLGQGPEFLIYFQGTGAADDSGLPNDRFFAVRPEGSVSTLKIQRTERGDSAVYLCASSMDRETEAFFGQGTRLTVV.

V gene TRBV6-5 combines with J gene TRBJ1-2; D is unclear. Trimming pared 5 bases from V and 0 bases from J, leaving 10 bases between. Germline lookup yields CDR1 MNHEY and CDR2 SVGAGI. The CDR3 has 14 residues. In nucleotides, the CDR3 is TGTGCCAGCAGTACTCGGGGAACTAACTATGGCTACACCTTC. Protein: CASSTRGTNYGYTF.

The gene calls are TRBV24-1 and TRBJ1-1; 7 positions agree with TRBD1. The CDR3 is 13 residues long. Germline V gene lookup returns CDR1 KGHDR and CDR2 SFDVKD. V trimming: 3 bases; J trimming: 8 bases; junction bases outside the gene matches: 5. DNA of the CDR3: TGTGCCACCAGTGATCCAGGGACAGCCGAAGCTTTCTTT. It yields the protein CATSDPGTAEAFF.

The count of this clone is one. CDR3 DNA: TGTGCCAGCTCACCACCGACAGGGGGACAGAAAGATACGCAGTATTTT. Protein: CASSPPTGGQKDTQYF. The genes are TRBV18 and TRBJ2-3, with 9 bases fitting TRBD1. Germline V gene data show CDR1 as KGHSH and CDR2 as LQKENI. V was clipped by 0 bases and J by 5 bases; unmatched bases: 6. This CDR3 spans 16 amino acids.

The CDR3 protein is CSASKAGDTEAFF. CDR3 DNA: TGCAGTGCTAGTAAGGCGGGGGACACTGAAGCTTTCTTT. The chain recombines TRBV20-1 with TRBJ1-1; possible D gene TRBD1, 5 bases. The CDR3 is 13 residues long. Germline values: CDR1 DFQATT, CDR2 SNEGSKA (reference sequence). V was cut by 3 bases and J by 3 bases, with 11 bases left in between.

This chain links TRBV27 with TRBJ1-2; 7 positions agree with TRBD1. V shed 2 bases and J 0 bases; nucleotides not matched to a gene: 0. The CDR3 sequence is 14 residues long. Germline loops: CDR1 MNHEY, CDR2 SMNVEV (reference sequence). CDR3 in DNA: TGTGCCAGCAGTTTAACAGGGGCTAACTATGGCTACACCTTC. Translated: CASSLTGANYGYTF.

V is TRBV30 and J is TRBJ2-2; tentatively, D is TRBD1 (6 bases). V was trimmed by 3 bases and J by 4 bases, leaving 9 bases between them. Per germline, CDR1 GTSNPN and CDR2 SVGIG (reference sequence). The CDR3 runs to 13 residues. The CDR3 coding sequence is TGTGCCTGGAGCGGACAGTTCACCGGGGAGCTGTTTTTT. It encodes CAWSGQFTGELFF.

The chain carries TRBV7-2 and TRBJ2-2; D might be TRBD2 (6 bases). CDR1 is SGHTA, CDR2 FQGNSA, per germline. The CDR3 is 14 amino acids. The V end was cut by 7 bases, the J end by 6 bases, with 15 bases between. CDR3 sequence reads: CASTGGFGAGELFF. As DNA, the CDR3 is TGTGCCAGCACCGGGGGATTTGGAGCCGGGGAGCTGTTTTTT.

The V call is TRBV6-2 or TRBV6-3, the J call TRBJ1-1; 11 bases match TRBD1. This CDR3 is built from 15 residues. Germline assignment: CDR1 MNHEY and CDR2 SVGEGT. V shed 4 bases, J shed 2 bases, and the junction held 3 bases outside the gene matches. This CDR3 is CASSSGQGGNTEAFF. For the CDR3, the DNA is TGTGCCAGCAGTTCGGGACAGGGGGGAAACACTGAAGCTTTCTTT.

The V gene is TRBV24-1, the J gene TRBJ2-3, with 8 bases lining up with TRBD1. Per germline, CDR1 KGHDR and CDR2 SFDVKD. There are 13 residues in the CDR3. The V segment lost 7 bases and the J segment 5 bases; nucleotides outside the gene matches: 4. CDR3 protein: CATSQGAVDTQYF. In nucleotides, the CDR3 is TGTGCCACCAGCCAGGGGGCGGTAGATACGCAGTATTTT.

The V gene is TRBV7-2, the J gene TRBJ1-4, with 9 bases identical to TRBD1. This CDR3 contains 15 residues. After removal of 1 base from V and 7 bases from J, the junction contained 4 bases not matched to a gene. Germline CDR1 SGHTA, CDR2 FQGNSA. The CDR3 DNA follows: TGTGCCAGCAGCTTAGTTGGACAGGGGAGTGAAAAACTGTTTTTT. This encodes CASSLVGQGSEKLFF.

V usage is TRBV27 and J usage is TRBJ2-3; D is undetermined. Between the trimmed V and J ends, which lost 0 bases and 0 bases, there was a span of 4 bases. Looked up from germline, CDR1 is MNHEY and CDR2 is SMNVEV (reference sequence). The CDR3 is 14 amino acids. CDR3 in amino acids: CASSLSRSTDTQYF. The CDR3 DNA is TGTGCCAGCAGTTTATCGCGAAGCACAGATACGCAGTATTTT.

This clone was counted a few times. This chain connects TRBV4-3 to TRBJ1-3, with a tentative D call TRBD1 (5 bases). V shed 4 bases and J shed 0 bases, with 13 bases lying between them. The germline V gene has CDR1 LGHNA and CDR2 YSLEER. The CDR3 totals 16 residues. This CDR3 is CASSLNSGISGNTIYF. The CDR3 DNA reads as TGCGCCAGCAGCCTCAACTCAGGGATCTCTGGAAACACCATATATTTT.

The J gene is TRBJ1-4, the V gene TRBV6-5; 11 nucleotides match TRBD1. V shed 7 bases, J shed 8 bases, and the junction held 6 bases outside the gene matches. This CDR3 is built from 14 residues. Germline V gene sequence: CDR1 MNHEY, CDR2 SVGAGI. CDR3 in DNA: TGTGCCAGCACCGGGACAGGGGGAGAGGAAAAACTGTTTTTT. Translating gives CASTGTGGEEKLFF.

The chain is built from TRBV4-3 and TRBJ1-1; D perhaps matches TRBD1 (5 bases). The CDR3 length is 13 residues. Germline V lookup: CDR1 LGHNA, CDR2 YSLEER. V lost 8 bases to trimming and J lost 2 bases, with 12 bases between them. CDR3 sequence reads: CASAPGGNTEAFF. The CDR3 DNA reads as TGCGCCAGCGCGCCCGGGGGAAACACTGAAGCTTTCTTT.

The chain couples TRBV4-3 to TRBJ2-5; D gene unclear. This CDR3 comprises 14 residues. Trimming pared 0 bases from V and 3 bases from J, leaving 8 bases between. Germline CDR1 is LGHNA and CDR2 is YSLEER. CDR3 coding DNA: TGCGCCAGCAGCCAAGACCGCCAGGAAGAGACCCAGTACTTC. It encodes CASSQDRQEETQYF.